This record looks at one T cell receptor (beta chain) sequence and its context. Its specificity is not known. This sample was included in a study of post-analysis software for immune sequencing data. General study results and limits: Compared against controls, patients with multiple sclerosis displayed significantly lower normalized Chao1 diversity.

Carried by the TCR beta cDNA libraries were unique molecular identifiers. TCRdb re-analysed the PCR reads in MiXCR, keeping a single row per CDR3 protein. The sample includes about 160,000 distinct CDR3 sequences, around 36% of them seen just once. There are 12 residues in the CDR3. V was shortened by 11 bases and J by 7 bases, with 14 bases between the two germline ends. Germline assignment: CDR1 SGHTA and CDR2 FQGTGA. The specimen comprised blood, sampled after autologous hematopoietic stem cell transplantation. The origin of this receptor is a girl between 10 and 17 years old with multiple sclerosis. The chain links TRBV7-3 to TRBJ1-4; tentative D call: TRBD1 (5 bases). CDR3 nucleotides: TGTGCCGGGCGGGACCGGCCTGAAAAACTGTTTTTT. Its protein product is CAGRDRPEKLFF.